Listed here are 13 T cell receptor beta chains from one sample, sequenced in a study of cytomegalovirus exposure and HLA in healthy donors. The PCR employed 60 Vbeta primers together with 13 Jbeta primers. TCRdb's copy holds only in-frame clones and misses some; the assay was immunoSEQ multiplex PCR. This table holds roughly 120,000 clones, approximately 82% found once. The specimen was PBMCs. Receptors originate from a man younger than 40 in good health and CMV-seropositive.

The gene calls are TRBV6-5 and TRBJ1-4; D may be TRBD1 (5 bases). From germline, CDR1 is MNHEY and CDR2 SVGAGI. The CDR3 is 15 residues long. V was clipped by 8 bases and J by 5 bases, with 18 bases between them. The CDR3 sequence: CASGGRRGGNEKLFF. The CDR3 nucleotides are TGTGCCAGCGGGGGTAGGCGGGGAGGAAATGAAAAACTGTTTTTT.

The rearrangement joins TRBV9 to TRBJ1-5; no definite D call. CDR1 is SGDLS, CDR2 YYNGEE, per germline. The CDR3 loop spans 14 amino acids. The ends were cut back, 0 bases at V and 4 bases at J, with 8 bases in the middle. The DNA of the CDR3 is TGTGCCAGCAGCGTAGGTCAGTTAAATCAGCCCCAGCATTTT. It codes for CASSVGQLNQPQHF.

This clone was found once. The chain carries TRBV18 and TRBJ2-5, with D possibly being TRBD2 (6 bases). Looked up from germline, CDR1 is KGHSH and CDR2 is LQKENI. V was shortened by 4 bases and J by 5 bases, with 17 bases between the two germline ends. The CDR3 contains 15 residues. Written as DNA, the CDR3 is TGTGCCAGCTCACTCCCCGGGGGTATTGAGGAGACCCAGTACTTC. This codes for CASSLPGGIEETQYF.

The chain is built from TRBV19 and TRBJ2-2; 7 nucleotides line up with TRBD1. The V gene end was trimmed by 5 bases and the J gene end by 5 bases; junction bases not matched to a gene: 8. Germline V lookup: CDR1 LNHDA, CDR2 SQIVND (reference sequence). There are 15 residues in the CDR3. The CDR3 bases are TGTGCCAGTAGTCCCCGACAGGGTAGTACCGGGGAGCTGTTTTTT. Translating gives CASSPRQGSTGELFF.

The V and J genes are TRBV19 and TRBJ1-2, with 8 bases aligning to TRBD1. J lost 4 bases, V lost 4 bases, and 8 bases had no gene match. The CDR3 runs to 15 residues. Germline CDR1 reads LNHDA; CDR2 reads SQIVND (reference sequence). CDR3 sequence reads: CASSKTGEGIYGYTF. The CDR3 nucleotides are TGTGCCAGTAGTAAGACAGGGGAAGGTATCTATGGCTACACCTTC.

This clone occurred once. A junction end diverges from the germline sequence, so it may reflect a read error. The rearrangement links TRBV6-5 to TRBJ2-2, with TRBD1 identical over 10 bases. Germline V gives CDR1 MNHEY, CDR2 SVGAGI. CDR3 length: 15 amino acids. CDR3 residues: CAGSPDRGVTGELFF. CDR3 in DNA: TGTGCCGGCAGCCCGGACAGGGGGGTCACCGGGGAGCTGTTTTTT.

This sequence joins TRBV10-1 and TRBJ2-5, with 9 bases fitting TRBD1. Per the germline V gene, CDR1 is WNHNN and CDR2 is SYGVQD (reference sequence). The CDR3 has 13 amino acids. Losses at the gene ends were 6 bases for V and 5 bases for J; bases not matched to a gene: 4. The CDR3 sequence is CASRGTGRETQYF. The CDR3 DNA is TGCGCCAGCAGGGGGACAGGGCGGGAGACCCAGTACTTC.

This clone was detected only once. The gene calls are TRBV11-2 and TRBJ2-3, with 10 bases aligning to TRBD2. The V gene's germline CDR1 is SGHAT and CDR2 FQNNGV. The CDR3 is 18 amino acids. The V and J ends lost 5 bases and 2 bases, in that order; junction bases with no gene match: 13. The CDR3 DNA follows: TGTGCCAGCAGCCATATCTGGAAGCGGGGGGGGTTCACAGATACGCAGTATTTT. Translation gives CASSHIWKRGGFTDTQYF.

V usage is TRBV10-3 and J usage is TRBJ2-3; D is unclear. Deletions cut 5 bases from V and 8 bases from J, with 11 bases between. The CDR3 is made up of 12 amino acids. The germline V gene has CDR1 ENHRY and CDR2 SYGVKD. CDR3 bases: TGTGCCATCAGTCCGAACCCGAGTACGCAGTATTTT. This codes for CAISPNPSTQYF.

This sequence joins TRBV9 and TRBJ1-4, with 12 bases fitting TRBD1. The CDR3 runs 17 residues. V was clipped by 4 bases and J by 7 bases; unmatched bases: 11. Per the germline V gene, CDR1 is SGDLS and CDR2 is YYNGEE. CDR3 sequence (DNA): TGTGCCAGCAGCACCCGGGACAGGGGGCTTGCGGGTGAAAAACTGTTTTTT. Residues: CASSTRDRGLAGEKLFF.

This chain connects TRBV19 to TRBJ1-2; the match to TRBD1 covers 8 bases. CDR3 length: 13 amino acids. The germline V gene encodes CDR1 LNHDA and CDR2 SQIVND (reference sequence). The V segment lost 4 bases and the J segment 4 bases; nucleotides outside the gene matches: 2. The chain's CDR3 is CASSRTGSYGYTF. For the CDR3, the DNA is TGTGCCAGTAGTAGGACAGGGAGCTATGGCTACACCTTC. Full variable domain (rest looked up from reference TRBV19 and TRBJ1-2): DGGITQSPKYLFRKEGQNVTLSCEQNLNHDAMYWYRQDPGQGLRLIYYSQIVNDFQKGDIAEGYSVSREKKESFPLTVTSAQKNPTAFYLCASSRTGSYGYTFGSGTRLTVV.

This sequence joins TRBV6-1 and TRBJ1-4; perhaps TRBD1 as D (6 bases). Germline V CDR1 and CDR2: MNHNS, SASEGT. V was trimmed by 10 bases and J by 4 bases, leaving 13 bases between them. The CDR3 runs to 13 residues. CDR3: CAIKTGHNEKLFF. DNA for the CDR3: TGTGCCATCAAGACAGGTCATAATGAAAAACTGTTTTTT.

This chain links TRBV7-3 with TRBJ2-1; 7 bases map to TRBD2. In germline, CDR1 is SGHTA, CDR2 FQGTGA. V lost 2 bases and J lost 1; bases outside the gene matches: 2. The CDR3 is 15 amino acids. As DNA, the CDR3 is TGTGCCAGCAGCTTAGCGGGGGTTTCCTACAATGAGCAGTTCTTC. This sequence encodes CASSLAGVSYNEQFF. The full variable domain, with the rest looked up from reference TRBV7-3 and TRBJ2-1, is GAGVSQTPSNKVTEKGKYVELRCDPISGHTALYWYRQSLGQGPEFLIYFQGTGAADDSGLPNDRFFAVRPEGSVSTLKIQRTERGDSAVYLCASSLAGVSYNEQFFGPGTRLTVL.